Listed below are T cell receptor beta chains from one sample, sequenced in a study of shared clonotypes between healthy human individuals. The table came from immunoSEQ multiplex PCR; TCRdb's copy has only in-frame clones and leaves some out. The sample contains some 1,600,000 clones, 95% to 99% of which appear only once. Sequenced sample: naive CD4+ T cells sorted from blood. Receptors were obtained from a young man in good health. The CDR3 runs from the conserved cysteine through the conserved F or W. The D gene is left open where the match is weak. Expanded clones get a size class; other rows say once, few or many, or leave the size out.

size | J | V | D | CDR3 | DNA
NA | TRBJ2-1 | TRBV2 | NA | CASPSYNEQFF | TGTGCCAGTCCCTCCTACAATGAGCAGTTCTTC
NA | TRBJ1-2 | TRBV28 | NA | CASSLLRGGYTF | TGTGCCAGCAGTTTATTACGAGGTGGCTACACCTTC
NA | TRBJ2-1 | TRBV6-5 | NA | CASSYSWTDNEQFF | TGTGCCAGCAGTTACTCTTGGACTGACAATGAGCAGTTCTTC
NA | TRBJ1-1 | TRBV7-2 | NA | CASSLMGKNTEAFF | TGTGCCAGCAGCTTAATGGGGAAAAACACTGAAGCTTTCTTT
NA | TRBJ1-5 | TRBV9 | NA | CASSTREPLPPQPQHF | TGTGCCAGCAGCACTAGGGAACCCCTACCTCCACAGCCCCAGCATTTT
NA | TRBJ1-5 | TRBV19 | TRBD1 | CASSSRQGGVNQPQHF | TGTGCCAGTAGTAGTCGACAGGGGGGCGTCAATCAGCCCCAGCATTTT
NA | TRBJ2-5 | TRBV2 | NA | CASSRYQETQYF | TGTGCCAGTAGCAGGTACCAAGAGACCCAGTACTTC
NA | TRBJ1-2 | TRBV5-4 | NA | CASSSVAAHYGYTF | TGTGCCAGCAGCTCCGTGGCAGCGCACTATGGCTACACCTTC
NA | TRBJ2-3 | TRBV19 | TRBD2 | CASSNSGSKYF | TGTGCCAGTAGTAATAGCGGGAGCAAGTATTTT
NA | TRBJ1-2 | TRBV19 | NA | CASSIPGSGYTF | TGTGCCAGTAGTATACCAGGGAGTGGCTACACCTTC
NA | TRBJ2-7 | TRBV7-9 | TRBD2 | CASSRGLAGAGDEQYF | TGTGCCAGCAGCCGGGGACTAGCGGGAGCCGGAGACGAGCAGTACTTC
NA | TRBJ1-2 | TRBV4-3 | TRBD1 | CASSQADRARYGYTF | TGCGCCAGCAGCCAAGCGGACAGGGCGCGCTATGGCTACACCTTC
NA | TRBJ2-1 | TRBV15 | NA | CATSRGVSSYNEQFF | TGTGCCACCAGCAGAGGAGTCAGCTCCTACAATGAGCAGTTCTTC
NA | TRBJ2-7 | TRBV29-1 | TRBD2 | CSVDLSGLAGAREQYF | TGCAGCGTTGACCTTTCGGGGCTAGCGGGGGCCCGCGAGCAGTACTTC
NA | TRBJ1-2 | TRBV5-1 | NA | CASSSGGQTNYGYTF | TGCGCCAGCAGCTCAGGAGGACAGACCAACTATGGCTACACCTTC
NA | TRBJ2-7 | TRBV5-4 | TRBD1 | CASSRPGQGYEQYF | TGTGCCAGCAGCAGACCGGGACAGGGGTACGAGCAGTACTTC
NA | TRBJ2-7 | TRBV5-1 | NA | CASSLAGRTYEQYF | TGCGCCAGCAGCTTGGCCGGTAGAACCTACGAGCAGTACTTC
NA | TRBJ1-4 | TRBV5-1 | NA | CASRRSGDNEKLFF | TGCGCCAGCAGAAGGTCCGGAGACAATGAAAAACTGTTTTTT
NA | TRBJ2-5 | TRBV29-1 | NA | CSVGLGQETQYF | TGCAGCGTTGGGTTGGGGCAGGAGACCCAGTACTTC
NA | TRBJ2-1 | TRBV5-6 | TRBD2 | CASSFGAGADNEQFF | TGTGCCAGCAGCTTCGGCGCGGGAGCGGACAATGAGCAGTTCTTC
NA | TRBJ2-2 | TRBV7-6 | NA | CASSLSSGGTGELFF | TGTGCCAGCAGCTTAAGCTCCGGCGGCACCGGGGAGCTGTTTTTT
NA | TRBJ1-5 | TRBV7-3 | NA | CASSRAVGQPQHF | TGTGCCAGCAGCCGGGCGGTGGGTCAGCCCCAGCATTTT
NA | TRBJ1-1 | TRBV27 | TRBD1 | CASSSIPGQGTEAFF | TGTGCCAGCAGTTCAATCCCGGGACAGGGGACTGAAGCTTTCTTT
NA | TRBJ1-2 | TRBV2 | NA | CASSSTTVNYGYTF | TGTGCCAGCAGCTCTACGACGGTTAACTATGGCTACACCTTC
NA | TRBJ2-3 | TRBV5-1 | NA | CASSFLDPFGTDTQYF | TGCGCCAGCAGCTTTTTAGACCCTTTCGGAACAGATACGCAGTATTTT
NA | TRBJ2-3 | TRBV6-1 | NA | CASSDTGSTDTQYF | TGTGCCAGCAGTGATACAGGGAGCACAGATACGCAGTATTTT
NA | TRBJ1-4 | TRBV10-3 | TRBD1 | CAIRAGTGGEKLFF | TGTGCCATCAGGGCCGGGACAGGGGGAGAAAAACTGTTTTTT
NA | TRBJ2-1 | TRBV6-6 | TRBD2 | CASATPRTSGYNEQFF | TGTGCCAGCGCTACTCCCAGGACTAGCGGATACAATGAGCAGTTCTTC
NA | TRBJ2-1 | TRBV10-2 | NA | CASRAGPVRDEQFF | TGCGCCAGCAGGGCCGGGCCCGTTCGGGATGAGCAGTTCTTC
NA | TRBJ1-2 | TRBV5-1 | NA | CASSLEAGSLGYGYTF | TGCGCCAGCAGCTTGGAGGCAGGGTCGTTGGGCTATGGCTACACCTTC
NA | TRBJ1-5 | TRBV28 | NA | CASSAPGGGRNQPQHF | TGTGCCAGCAGTGCCCCCGGAGGGGGGCGCAATCAGCCCCAGCATTTT
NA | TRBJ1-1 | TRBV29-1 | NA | CSVAGTLRTEAFF | TGCAGCGTGGCCGGGACACTTCGTACTGAAGCTTTCTTT
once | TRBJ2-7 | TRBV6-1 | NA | CASSETRYEQYF | TGTGCCAGCAGTGAGACCCGTTACGAGCAGTACTTC
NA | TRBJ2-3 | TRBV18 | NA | CASSPPEGSDTQYF | TGTGCCAGCTCACCACCGGAGGGCTCAGATACGCAGTATTTT
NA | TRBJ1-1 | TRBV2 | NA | CASRLLKLNTEAFF | TGTGCCAGTCGACTCCTAAAACTGAACACTGAAGCTTTCTTT
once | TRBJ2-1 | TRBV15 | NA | CATSRGGQSYNEQFF | TGTGCCACCAGCAGAGGGGGCCAATCCTACAATGAGCAGTTCTTC